This TCR beta chain stems from a study of Graves' ophthalmopathy and Graves' hyperthyroidism. Study outcomes and limitations: Among thyroid clonotypes expanded above 0.001 frequency, most also appeared in blood. Forecasting of ophthalmopathy progression by the model achieved over 55% sensitivity and around 77% specificity.

Germline V CDR1 and CDR2: SGHTA, FQGNSA. CDR3 size: 14 residues. With regard to this clonotype: Its specificity is unknown. Mismatch with germline at one junction end may stem from a read error.

The sequenced template was RNA, covering the TCR beta CDR3 region. First-round RT-PCR employed HTBI primers, with a second-round multiplex PCR after it. TCRdb used MiXCR to reprocess the multiplex PCR reads, holding one entry per CDR3 protein. The table includes 500,000 to 600,000 distinct CDR3 sequences, about 35% detected once. The TCR originated in an adult man with Graves' hyperthyroidism. The rearrangement joins TRBV7-2 to TRBJ2-5, with 12 bases matching TRBD2. The specimen sequenced was peripheral blood or thyroid tissue (not recorded which). The CDR3 region has the DNA TGTGCCAGCAGCTTACTAGCGGGAGGGGAGACCCGGTACTTC. Translating it yields CASSLLAGGETRYF.